The T cell receptor (beta chain) under discussion was sequenced for a study of neoadjuvant anti-PD-1 for oral cavity cancer. Across the study: Patients mostly received three to four biweekly nivolumab doses at 3 mg/kg before surgery. Patients without progression received a fourth nivolumab dose around day 43, then surgical resection on days 50-56. The study's findings and limits: With three patients per group, TCR findings need larger cohorts.

Noted time point: after neoadjuvant nivolumab, at surgical resection. Stage II-IVA oral cavity squamous cell carcinoma was new and untreated by systemic or radiation therapy. With respect to this clone: Its antigen remains unidentified.

From germline, CDR1 is SGHDT and CDR2 YYEEEE. The CDR3 has 13 amino acids. V lost 4 bases to trimming and J lost 8 bases, with 15 bases between them. TCRdb's table, derived via immunoSEQ multiplex PCR, lists solely in-frame clones and lacks some. This sample has roughly 10,000 clones; 50% to 70% occur once, and the top ten carry 7.8%. The clonotype was recovered from a person aged 35-79 years with oral cavity squamous cell carcinoma. Specimen: tumor tissue, collected after nivolumab (anti-PD-1) treatment. The chain has TRBV5-6 and TRBJ1-2; no firm D call. CDR3 protein: CASSHRPDGGYTF. The CDR3 bases are TGTGCCAGCAGCCACCGTCCAGACGGGGGCTACACCTTC.